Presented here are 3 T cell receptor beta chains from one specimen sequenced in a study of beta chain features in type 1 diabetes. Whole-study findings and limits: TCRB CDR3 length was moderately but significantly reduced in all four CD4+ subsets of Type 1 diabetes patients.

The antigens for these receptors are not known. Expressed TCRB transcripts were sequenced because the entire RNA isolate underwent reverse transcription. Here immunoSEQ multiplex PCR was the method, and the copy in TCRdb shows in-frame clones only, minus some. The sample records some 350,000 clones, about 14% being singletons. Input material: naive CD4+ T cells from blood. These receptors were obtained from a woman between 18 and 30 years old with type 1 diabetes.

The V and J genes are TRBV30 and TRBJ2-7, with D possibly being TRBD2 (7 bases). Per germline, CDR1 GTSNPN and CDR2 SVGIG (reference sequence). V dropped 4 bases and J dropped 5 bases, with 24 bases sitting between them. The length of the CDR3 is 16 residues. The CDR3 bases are TGTGCCTGGACCAACAATTTAGGGGGGGACTGGGACGAGCAGTACTTC. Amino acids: CAWTNNLGGDWDEQYF.

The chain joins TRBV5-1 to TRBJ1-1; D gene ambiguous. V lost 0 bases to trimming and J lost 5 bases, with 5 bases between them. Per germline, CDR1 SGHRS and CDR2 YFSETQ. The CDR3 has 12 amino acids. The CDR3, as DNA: TGCGCCAGCAGCTTGGTCGAGACTGAAGCTTTCTTT. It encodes CASSLVETEAFF.

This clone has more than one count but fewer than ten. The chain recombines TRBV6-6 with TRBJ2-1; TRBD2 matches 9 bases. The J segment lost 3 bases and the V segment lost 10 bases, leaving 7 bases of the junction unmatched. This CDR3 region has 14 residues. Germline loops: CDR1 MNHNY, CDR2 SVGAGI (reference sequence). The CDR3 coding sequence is TGTGCCACGGCGGGAGGGACAGACTACAATGAGCAGTTCTTC. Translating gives CATAGGTDYNEQFF.